Presented here are 18 T cell receptor beta chains from one specimen sequenced in a study of shared clonotypes between healthy human individuals (dated by TCRdb to 2020 to 2021). The protocol used for the library was the immunoSEQ multiplex PCR assay. The table comes from immuneACCESS by way of TCRdb, which keeps in-frame sequences with V and J called. Part of the clones is missing from these tables; in studies checked, under half for an unresolved V gene and the rest for unknown reasons. The sample table shows 2 million to 3 million clones, and 80% to 95% are seen once. The ten most abundant clones make up 0.36% of the sample. Sequencing was carried out using naive CD4+ T cells from PBMCs. The meaning of the sample's cell subset or site label: CD45RA+ positively selected. The receptor set was obtained from a man younger than 35 in good health. Some clones in this sample may be carry-over from other donors' samples.

The chain is built from TRBV4-1 and TRBJ2-3, with D perhaps matching TRBD1 (5 bases). CDR3 length: 20 amino acids. The V end lost 1 base, the J end lost 3 bases, and 26 bases lay between the germline ends. Germline values: CDR1 MGHRA, CDR2 YSYEKL. CDR3 in amino acids: CASSQVLGVAVRGWTDTQYF. The CDR3 coding sequence is TGCGCCAGCAGCCAAGTTTTGGGCGTTGCCGTAAGGGGCTGGACAGATACGCAGTATTTT.

This clone was recorded once. The chain couples TRBV19 to TRBJ1-5; possible D gene TRBD1, 5 bases. V lost 4 bases and J lost 0, with 10 bases in between. Germline V CDR1 and CDR2: LNHDA, SQIVND (reference sequence). The CDR3 extends over 15 amino acids. The CDR3: CASSRQPNSNQPQHF. For the CDR3, the DNA is TGTGCCAGTAGTAGACAGCCTAATAGCAATCAGCCCCAGCATTTT.

The V gene is TRBV6-1, the J gene TRBJ1-4; 8 nucleotides match TRBD1. Germline lookup yields CDR1 MNHNS and CDR2 SASEGT. The CDR3 is made up of 15 amino acids. The V and J ends lost 5 bases and 5 bases, in that order; junction bases with no gene match: 7. The CDR3 sequence: CASSRTGTANEKLFF. The DNA for the CDR3 is TGTGCCAGCAGTAGGACAGGGACAGCCAATGAAAAACTGTTTTTT.

This clone was seen just once. The J gene is TRBJ1-1, the V gene TRBV11-2; D unresolved. This CDR3 is built from 14 residues. V shed 5 bases and J shed 1 base, with 11 bases lying between them. CDR1 is SGHAT, CDR2 FQNNGV, per germline. Here the CDR3 DNA reads TGTGCCAGCAGCCGAGAGACTGGGAACACTGAAGCTTTCTTT. Encoded protein: CASSRETGNTEAFF.

The rearrangement links TRBV7-9 to TRBJ2-5; unclear D gene. Trimming pared 4 bases from V and 3 bases from J, leaving 27 bases between. This CDR3 is built from 19 residues. CDR1 is SEHNR and CDR2 is FQNEAQ in the germline V gene (reference sequence). CDR3 sequence (DNA): TGTGCCAGCAGCTCATTGGCAGTTGGGTCCCGGTCCCAAAAAGAGACCCAGTACTTC. Translated, it gives CASSSLAVGSRSQKETQYF.

The chain couples TRBV19 to TRBJ1-5; maybe TRBD1 (5 bases). CDR1 and CDR2 from the germline V gene are LNHDA and SQIVND (reference sequence). The CDR3 is 17 amino acids. The V end lost 5 bases, the J end lost 2 bases, and 19 bases lay between the germline ends. CDR3 in DNA: TGTGCCAGTAGTCCCTCCCATTTAAGGGGTGGCAATCAGCCCCAGCATTTT. This sequence encodes CASSPSHLRGGNQPQHF. The variable domain in full, with the rest retrieved from reference TRBV19 and TRBJ1-5, is DGGITQSPKYLFRKEGQNVTLSCEQNLNHDAMYWYRQDPGQGLRLIYYSQIVNDFQKGDIAEGYSVSREKKESFPLTVTSAQKNPTAFYLCASSPSHLRGGNQPQHFGDGTRLSIL.

The chain recombines TRBV5-4 with TRBJ2-1; 8 bases are shared with TRBD1. Germline assignment: CDR1 SGHNT and CDR2 YYREEE (reference sequence). The CDR3 is made up of 15 amino acids. Trimming removed 4 bases from V and 5 bases from J; junction bases left unmatched: 8. The CDR3 bases are TGTGCCAGCAGCGAGGGACAGGCGCGTCACAATGAGCAGTTCTTC. Amino acids: CASSEGQARHNEQFF.

In DNA, the CDR3 is TGTGCCATCGGTTCAGGGGGAGGCAATCAGCCCCAGCATTTT. This gives the protein CAIGSGGGNQPQHF. The chain carries TRBV10-3 and TRBJ1-5; 7 bases are a match to TRBD1. The junction had 6 bases not matched to a gene; V was cut back by 8 bases and J by 2 bases. The length of the CDR3 is 14 residues. Germline V CDR1 and CDR2: ENHRY, SYGVKD.

The CDR3 sequence is CASSKEDRVEFRGYEQYF. The DNA for the CDR3 is TGTGCCAGCAGCAAAGAGGACAGGGTAGAGTTCCGAGGCTACGAGCAGTACTTC. This chain links TRBV21-1 with TRBJ2-7; the table names TRBD1, a call not compared with the DNA. TRBV21-1 is a pseudogene segment. The CDR3 totals 18 residues.

Concerning this clone: The identical CDR3 is also encoded by other nucleotide sequences in the sample. J is TRBJ2-3 and V is TRBV18; D is uncertain. CDR1 is KGHSH and CDR2 is LQKENI in the germline V gene. The CDR3 consists of 12 residues. The V and J ends lost 0 bases and 4 bases respectively, with 2 bases between them. The CDR3 DNA is TGTGCCAGCTCACCACCGTCAGATACGCAGTATTTT. This codes for CASSPPSDTQYF.

The genes are TRBV9 and TRBJ2-1, with 8 bases matching TRBD2. Germline V gives CDR1 SGDLS, CDR2 YYNGEE. Unmatched junction bases numbered 3, after V lost 3 bases and J lost 4 bases. CDR3 length equals 14 residues. The CDR3 loop is CASSASGPYNEQFF. The CDR3 DNA is TGTGCCAGCAGCGCTAGCGGGCCGTACAATGAGCAGTTCTTC.

The chain joins TRBV19 to TRBJ2-6, with 8 bases that match TRBD1. Germline V CDR1 and CDR2: LNHDA, SQIVND (reference sequence). The V segment lost 4 bases and the J segment 0 bases; nucleotides outside the gene matches: 17. The CDR3 runs 21 residues. CDR3 amino acids: CASSRVSGTGISNSGANVLTF. In DNA form, the CDR3 reads TGTGCCAGTAGTAGGGTTTCTGGGACAGGAATTTCGAACTCTGGGGCCAACGTCCTGACTTTC.

This clone has only one observation. The rearrangement uses TRBV5-1 and TRBJ2-1; 9 positions agree with TRBD2. CDR3 length: 16 amino acids. Trimming took 0 bases from V and 7 from J; bases not matched to a gene: 8. Germline assignment: CDR1 SGHRS and CDR2 YFSETQ. CDR3 sequence: CASSLAVAGVLNEQFF. The CDR3 DNA reads TGCGCCAGCAGCTTGGCCGTAGCGGGAGTCTTGAATGAGCAGTTCTTC.

This sequence joins TRBV5-1 and TRBJ1-5; D may be TRBD1 (5 bases). The CDR3 extends over 16 amino acids. V was trimmed by 0 bases and J by 5 bases, leaving 15 bases between them. Germline V gene data show CDR1 as SGHRS and CDR2 as YFSETQ. CDR3 sequence: CASSLGGAVGDQPQHF. CDR3 nucleotides: TGCGCCAGCAGCTTGGGCGGGGCAGTAGGGGATCAGCCCCAGCATTTT. The full variable domain, in which reference TRBV5-1 and TRBJ1-5 provide the parts outside the CDR3, is KAGVTQTPRYLIKTRGQQVTLSCSPISGHRSVSWYQQTPGQGLQFLFEYFSETQRNKGNFPGRFSGRQFSNSRSEMNVSTLELGDSALYLCASSLGGAVGDQPQHFGDGTRLSIL.

The V gene is TRBV25-1, the J gene TRBJ1-2; tentative D call: TRBD1 (5 bases). The CDR3 sequence is 13 residues long. The germline V gene has CDR1 MGHDK and CDR2 SYGVNS. V gave up 6 bases and J gave up 4 bases, with 12 bases separating them. The CDR3 DNA reads as TGTGCCAGCAGGGGCGTGGGGCCCTATGGCTACACCTTC. Translating gives CASRGVGPYGYTF.

This chain uses TRBV5-4 with TRBJ1-4; a weak D match, TRBD1 (5 bases). Germline-derived CDR1 and CDR2 are SGHNT and YYREEE (reference sequence). The CDR3 runs 14 residues. Trimming left V 4 bases short and J 4 bases short, with 11 bases between. CDR3 amino acids: CASSGDGYNEKLFF. The CDR3 DNA is TGTGCCAGCAGCGGGGACGGATATAATGAAAAACTGTTTTTT. The variable domain in full, with the rest retrieved from reference TRBV5-4 and TRBJ1-4, is ETGVTQSPTHLIKTRGQQVTLRCSSQSGHNTVSWYQQALGQGPQFIFQYYREEENGRGNFPPRFSGLQFPNYSSELNVNALELDDSALYLCASSGDGYNEKLFFGSGTQLSVL.

V usage is TRBV7-9 and J usage is TRBJ2-5, with 9 bases aligning to TRBD2. Losses at the gene ends were 1 base for V and 1 base for J; bases not matched to a gene: 4. CDR3 length equals 16 residues. The germline gives CDR1 SEHNR, CDR2 FQNEAQ (reference sequence). The CDR3 region is CASSLVGTSTQETQYF. CDR3 bases: TGTGCCAGCAGCTTAGTGGGGACTAGCACCCAAGAGACCCAGTACTTC.

The V call is TRBV18, the J call TRBJ2-5; D may be TRBD1 (5 bases). This CDR3 is 15 amino acids long. Germline CDR1 KGHSH, CDR2 LQKENI. Deletions cut 1 base from V and 1 base from J, with 10 bases between. The CDR3 DNA sequence: TGTGCCAGCTCACCACTCTATACAGGCCAAGAGACCCAGTACTTC. Translating gives CASSPLYTGQETQYF.